This TCR beta chain was documented in a study of cytomegalovirus exposure and HLA in healthy donors. Notes on the study in general: Most of the TCR beta V segments (in an earlier analysis) were productive either about 90% or about 30% of the time.

Germline V gene lookup returns CDR1 SGHNT and CDR2 YENEEA. The CDR3 consists of 16 residues. Trimming at V came to 4 bases and at J to 5 bases, leaving 6 bases not matched to a gene. This clone was seen only a few times. Its antigen is not identified. Use of 60 Vbeta and 13 Jbeta primers characterized the PCR. The assay was immunoSEQ multiplex PCR, and TCRdb's table has in-frame clones only and misses some. Among 150,000 to 200,000 clones listed, about three quarters were seen once. The TCR originated in a woman aged 40-49 years in good health and CMV-seronegative. Sequencing used PBMCs. The chain couples TRBV11-3 to TRBJ2-5; 14 positions agree with TRBD2. The CDR3 sequence: CASSSGLAGERETQYF. The DNA of the CDR3 is TGTGCCAGCAGCTCGGGACTAGCGGGAGAGAGGGAGACCCAGTACTTC. The whole variable domain, filled in from reference TRBV11-3 and TRBJ2-5, reads EAGVVQSPRYKIIEKKQPVAFWCNPISGHNTLYWYLQNLGQGPELLIRYENEEAVDDSQLPKDRFSAERLKGVDSTLKIQPAELGDSAVYLCASSSGLAGERETQYFGPGTRLLVL.